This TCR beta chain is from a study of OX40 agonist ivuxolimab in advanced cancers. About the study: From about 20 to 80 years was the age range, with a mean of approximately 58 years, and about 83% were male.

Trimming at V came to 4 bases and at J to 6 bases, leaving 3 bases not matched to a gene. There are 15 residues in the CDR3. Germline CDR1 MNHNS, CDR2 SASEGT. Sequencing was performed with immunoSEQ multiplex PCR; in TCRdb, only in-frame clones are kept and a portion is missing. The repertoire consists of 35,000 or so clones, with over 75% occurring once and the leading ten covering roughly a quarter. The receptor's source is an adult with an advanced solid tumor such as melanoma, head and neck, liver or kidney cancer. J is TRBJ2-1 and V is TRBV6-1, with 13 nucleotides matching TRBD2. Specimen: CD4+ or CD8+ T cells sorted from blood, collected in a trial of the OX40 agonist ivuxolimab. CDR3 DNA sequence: TGTGCCAGCAGTGGGGGACTAGCGGGGATCAATGAGCAGTTCTTC. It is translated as CASSGGLAGINEQFF.